Sequencing of this TCR beta chain was carried out in a study of T cell responses to AZD1222 COVID-19 vaccine. For this clone: The antigen remains undetermined.

This CDR3 is built from 14 residues. CDR1 and CDR2 from the germline V gene are SGHRS and YFSETQ. Trimming cost V 0 bases and J 0 bases, with 6 bases left between them. Second-dose schedules of about 4 or about 12 weeks were combined. Study results and caveats: Donors were chiefly white British, with a greater number of females, and clonal diversity was perhaps underestimated. Reportedly, close to half of spike-specific TCRs are directed against unmutated variant regions. Spike was spanned by vaccine-associated CD4 TCRs, with dominance at 160-218 and 743-854.

The protocol was immunoSEQ multiplex PCR, while the TCRdb copy is restricted to in-frame clones and leaves out a portion. The sample consists of 150,000 or so clones, roughly 92% of them appearing once. The sequencing used peripheral blood, collected 28 days after the second AZD1222 dose. The chain employs TRBV5-1 and TRBJ1-2, with D tentatively TRBD1 (5 bases). The receptor comes from an adult who received the AZD1222 COVID-19 vaccine. The CDR3 loop is CASSLDRTNYGYTF. CDR3 DNA: TGCGCCAGCAGCTTGGACAGGACTAACTATGGCTACACCTTC.